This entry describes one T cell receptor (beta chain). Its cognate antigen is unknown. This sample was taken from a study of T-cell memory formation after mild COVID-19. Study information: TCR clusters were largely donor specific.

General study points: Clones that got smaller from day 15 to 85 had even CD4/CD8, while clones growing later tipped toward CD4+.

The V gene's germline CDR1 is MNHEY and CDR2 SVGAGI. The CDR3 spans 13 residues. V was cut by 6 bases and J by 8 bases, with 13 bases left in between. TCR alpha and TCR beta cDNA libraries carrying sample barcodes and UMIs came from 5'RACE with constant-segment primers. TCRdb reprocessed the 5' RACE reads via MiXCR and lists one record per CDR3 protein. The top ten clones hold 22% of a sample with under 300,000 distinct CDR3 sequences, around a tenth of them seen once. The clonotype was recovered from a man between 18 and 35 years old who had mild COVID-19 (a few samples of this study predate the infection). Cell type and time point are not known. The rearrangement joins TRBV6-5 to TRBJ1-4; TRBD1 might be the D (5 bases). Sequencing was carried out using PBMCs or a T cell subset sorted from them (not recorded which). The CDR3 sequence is CASSRGFGEKLFF. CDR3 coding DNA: TGTGCCAGCAGCCGGGGGTTCGGAGAAAAACTGTTTTTT.